Each of the 21 T cell receptor beta chains below was sequenced from the same sample in a study of blood T cells in healthy people across ages. Together with a sample-barcoded 5' primer, a J-beta primer mix was included in a second PCR lasting roughly 6 to 12 cycles. MiXCR, applied by TCRdb to the 5' RACE reads, yields one record per CDR3 protein. The top ten hold about 3% of the sample, which has 600,000 to 900,000 distinct CDR3 sequences, around 25% seen once. These data were also filed under a second study, of T cells of mothers and their children.

Material: blood. These receptors originate from a boy younger than 18 in good health.

This clonotype was observed a handful of times. The chain combines TRBV20-1 with TRBJ2-5; perhaps TRBD2 as D (7 bases). The CDR3 extends over 14 amino acids. The germline gives CDR1 DFQATT, CDR2 SNEGSKA (reference sequence). The ends were cut back, 5 bases at V and 9 bases at J, with 22 bases in the middle. CDR3 in amino acids: CSALGGGRIGAQYF. The CDR3 DNA follows: TGCAGTGCTTTGGGAGGGGGGCGGATCGGGGCCCAGTACTTC.

About this clonotype: Sequence at one end of the junction differs from germline and may be a read error. V is TRBV15 and J is TRBJ2-5; a weak D match, TRBD1 (5 bases). Germline lookup yields CDR1 LNHNV and CDR2 YYDKDF (reference sequence). This CDR3 is 13 amino acids long. The CDR3 reads CATSRDTPEAQYF. The CDR3 coding sequence is TGTGCCACCAGCAGGGACACCCCAGAGGCCCAGTACTTC. Combining the CDR3 with reference TRBV15 and TRBJ2-5 gives the whole variable domain DAMVIQNPRYQVTQFGKPVTLSCSQTLNHNVMYWYQQKSSQAPKLLFHYYDKDFNNEADTPDNFQSRRPNTSFCFLDIRSPGLGDTAMYLCATSRDTPEAQYFGPGTRLLVL.

This CDR3 is CASVHAGTPQETQYF. The CDR3 DNA sequence: TGTGCCAGCGTCCATGCGGGGACCCCTCAAGAGACCCAGTACTTC. The chain has TRBV28 and TRBJ2-5; weak D call: TRBD2 (6 bases). The CDR3 sequence is 15 residues long. Trimming took 8 bases from V and 2 from J, leaving 18 bases between them. In germline, CDR1 is MDHEN, CDR2 SYDVKM.

This chain links TRBV10-3 with TRBJ1-1; 8 nucleotides agree with TRBD1. Germline CDR1 and CDR2: ENHRY and SYGVKD. With 6 bases clipped from V and 7 bases from J, the junction kept 7 bases outside the gene matches. This CDR3 contains 13 residues. This CDR3 reads CAIRGGTGDEAFF. The CDR3 nucleotides read TGTGCCATCAGGGGAGGGACAGGAGATGAAGCTTTCTTT.

The chain employs TRBV9 and TRBJ2-3; a possible D gene is TRBD2 (6 bases). The CDR3 is made up of 20 amino acids. Trimming shortened V by 2 bases and J by 2 bases, and 27 bases separated the two germline ends. The germline gives CDR1 SGDLS, CDR2 YYNGEE. CDR3 DNA: TGTGCCAGCAGCGTTACGACCGGGAGTGTTGATTTTGGAGTCACAGATACGCAGTATTTT. Its translation: CASSVTTGSVDFGVTDTQYF.

This clonotype showed up just a few times. The V gene is TRBV28, the J gene TRBJ1-4; D might be TRBD1 (5 bases). Trimming pared 6 bases from V and 4 bases from J, leaving 12 bases between. Germline CDR1 MDHEN, CDR2 SYDVKM. The CDR3 extends over 14 amino acids. The CDR3 region has the DNA TGTGCCAGCAGCCGAAGGGGCAGTAATGAAAAACTGTTTTTT. Its protein is CASSRRGSNEKLFF.

The rearrangement joins TRBV24-1 to TRBJ2-5, with D hard to call. The J call is uncertain, as TRBJ2-7 better fits the DNA end. This CDR3 has 14 amino acids. Per germline, CDR1 KGHDR and CDR2 SFDVKD. Written as DNA, the CDR3 is TGTGCCACCAGTGGAACTAATAAACAGTACGAGCAGTACTTC. Translation: CATSGTNKQYEQYF.

This clonotype was seen a handful of times. The rearrangement links TRBV4-1 to TRBJ2-2; TRBD1 agrees at 7 bases. This CDR3 is 15 amino acids long. Trimming took 1 base from V and 4 from J; bases not matched to a gene: 3. CDR1 is MGHRA and CDR2 is YSYEKL in the germline V gene. CDR3 bases: TGCGCCAGCAGCCAAGTAGACAGGGTCACCGGGGAGCTGTTTTTT. Protein: CASSQVDRVTGELFF.

This clonotype was counted between two and nine times. V and J are TRBV28 and TRBJ1-1; tentative D call: TRBD1 (6 bases). Germline lookup yields CDR1 MDHEN and CDR2 SYDVKM. Trimming removed 6 bases at V and 1 base at J, with 18 bases between. This CDR3 spans 16 amino acids. The CDR3 sequence is CASRLSYREQNTEAFF. As DNA, the CDR3 is TGTGCCAGCAGGCTAAGCTACAGGGAGCAGAACACTGAAGCTTTCTTT.

The V gene is TRBV27, the J gene TRBJ2-2; tentative D call: TRBD2 (5 bases). This CDR3 has 16 amino acids. The germline CDR1 and CDR2 sequences are MNHEY and SMNVEV (reference sequence). V shed 4 bases and J shed 3 bases, with 15 bases lying between them. The CDR3 loop reads CASSSRTAGDTGELFF. CDR3 nucleotides: TGTGCCAGCAGTTCCCGGACTGCTGGAGACACCGGGGAGCTGTTTTTT.

This clonotype was observed a few times. This chain connects TRBV29-1 to TRBJ2-1; D might be TRBD2 (6 bases). CDR1 and CDR2 from the germline V gene are SQVTM and ANQGSEA. This CDR3 has 12 amino acids. Trimming cost V 6 bases and J 7 bases, with 13 bases left between them. DNA for the CDR3: TGCAGCGTCCGCGGGGTAGGGAATGAGCAGTTCTTC. Translated: CSVRGVGNEQFF.

This rearrangement joins TRBV9 to TRBJ1-2; 7 nucleotides align to TRBD1. CDR1 and CDR2 (germline): SGDLS, YYNGEE. V gave up 0 bases and J gave up 5 bases; unmatched junction bases: 7. The CDR3 contains 15 residues. This chain's CDR3 is CASSVEARGEYGYTF. The CDR3 nucleotides are TGTGCCAGCAGCGTAGAGGCCAGGGGGGAATATGGCTACACCTTC.

This clonotype was counted a few times. The chain links TRBV7-2 to TRBJ2-7; 10 bases match TRBD1. This CDR3 has 15 residues. With V trimmed by 6 bases and J by 4 bases, 9 bases remained unmatched. Looked up from germline, CDR1 is SGHTA and CDR2 is FQGNSA. CDR3 region: CASSSLGQGLYEQYF. The CDR3 DNA reads as TGTGCCAGCAGTTCGCTGGGACAGGGGCTTTACGAGCAGTACTTC.

Only a few counts were recorded for this clonotype. The rearrangement links TRBV11-2 to TRBJ2-5; TRBD2 is a possible D gene (6 bases). V was cut by 4 bases and J by 0 bases, with 15 bases left in between. CDR3 length: 16 residues. CDR1 is SGHAT, CDR2 FQNNGV, per germline. The CDR3 nucleotides are TGTGCCAGCAGCTCCATAAGCGGGCAGTACCAAGAGACCCAGTACTTC. Translated: CASSSISGQYQETQYF.

V usage is TRBV24-1 and J usage is TRBJ2-1, with D unclear. The length of the CDR3 is 14 residues. With 1 base removed from V and 5 bases from J, the gap between germline ends came to 8 bases. Germline V gives CDR1 KGHDR, CDR2 SFDVKD. The CDR3 DNA sequence: TGTGCCACCAGTGATTTAGGGCCGAACAATGAGCAGTTCTTC. It encodes CATSDLGPNNEQFF.

With regard to this clonotype: One junction end does not reproduce the germline sequence, and a read error may be involved. V and J are TRBV2 and TRBJ2-3; 12 bases line up with TRBD2. In germline, CDR1 is SNHLY, CDR2 FYNNEI. This CDR3 has 20 residues. The CDR3 region is CASSALWTSGAFDSTDSQYF. The CDR3 region has the DNA TGTGCCAGCAGTGCACTATGGACTAGCGGGGCCTTTGATAGCACAGATTCGCAGTATTTT.

There are many counts of this clonotype. The chain links TRBV5-1 to TRBJ2-7, with unresolved D. Trimming took off 2 bases at V and 3 bases at J, with 12 bases between the two ends. Looked up from germline, CDR1 is SGHRS and CDR2 is YFSETQ. The CDR3 covers 14 residues. CDR3 nucleotide sequence: TGCGCCAGCAGCTTCGGCGGTGCCAACTACGAGCAGTACTTC. Amino acids: CASSFGGANYEQYF.

This chain uses TRBV29-1 with TRBJ2-5, with 8 positions matching TRBD2. The CDR3 length is 11 residues. Germline CDR1 and CDR2: SQVTM and ANQGSEA. V lost 4 bases and J lost 10; bases outside the gene matches: 5. CDR3 sequence reads: CSVGAGAGQYF. As DNA, the CDR3 is TGCAGCGTTGGAGCGGGGGCAGGCCAGTACTTC. Looking up the rest from reference TRBV29-1 and TRBJ2-5 gives the full variable domain: SAVISQKPSRDICQRGTSLTIQCQVDSQVTMMFWYRQQPGQSLTLIATANQGSEATYESGFVIDKFPISRPNLTFSTLTVSNMSPEDSSIYLCSVGAGAGQYFGPGTRLLVL.

The rearrangement links TRBV4-1 to TRBJ2-5, with 11 positions matching TRBD2. TRBJ2-1 matches the DNA end more closely, so the J call is doubtful. CDR1 and CDR2 from the germline V gene are MGHRA and YSYEKL. This CDR3 comprises 18 residues. CDR3 DNA sequence: TGCGCCAGCAGCCAAGATACACTAGCGGGAGATGGAGGCGATGAGCAGTTCTTC. This gives the protein CASSQDTLAGDGGDEQFF.

Only one count was recorded for this clonotype. The CDR3 region is CASSQEATGGPGELFF. Written as DNA, the CDR3 is TGTGCCAGCAGCCAAGAGGCGACTGGGGGCCCCGGGGAGCTGTTTTTT. V gene TRBV4-2 combines with J gene TRBJ2-2, with D tentatively TRBD1 (6 bases). The germline V gene has CDR1 LGHNA and CDR2 YNFKEQ. Trimming took 0 bases from V and 6 from J, leaving 14 bases between them. The CDR3 loop spans 16 amino acids.

The chain links TRBV3-1 to TRBJ2-5; no clear D. The DNA end lines up better with TRBJ2-1; the J call may be wrong. Per the germline V gene, CDR1 is LGHDT and CDR2 is YNNKEL (reference sequence). The CDR3 has 16 amino acids. In nucleotides, the CDR3 is TGTGCCAGCAGCCGGAATGGTGGTTTGGTATACAATGAGCAGTTCTTC. Translating it yields CASSRNGGLVYNEQFF.